A single sample gave rise to the 8 T cell receptor beta chains below, sequenced in a study of identical twins. TCRdb re-derived calls from the 5' RACE reads in MiXCR, one entry per CDR3 protein. The table records fewer than 650,000 distinct CDR3 sequences, roughly 9.5% of them present only once. These records were also assigned to another study, of yellow fever vaccine responses in identical twins.

The specimen was PBMCs. Every receptor here comes from a woman in her late teens or twenties in good health.

The chain is built from TRBV11-3 and TRBJ2-7; 14 bases fit TRBD2. From germline, CDR1 is SGHNT and CDR2 YENEEA. J lost 2 bases, V lost 3 bases, and 3 bases had no gene match. The length of the CDR3 is 16 residues. The CDR3: CASSLQTSGGAYEQYF. The CDR3 coding sequence is TGTGCCAGCAGCTTGCAGACTAGCGGGGGGGCCTACGAGCAGTACTTC.

The sample holds a few counts of this clonotype. The gene calls are TRBV10-1 and TRBJ2-7; D is perhaps TRBD1 (5 bases). The CDR3 contains 18 residues. Germline-derived CDR1 and CDR2 are WNHNN and SYGVQD (reference sequence). Trimming left V 0 bases short and J 1 base short, with 19 bases between. CDR3 amino acids: CASSESGQGKGRSYEQYF. For the CDR3, the DNA is TGCGCCAGCAGTGAGTCTGGGCAGGGTAAGGGTCGGTCCTACGAGCAGTACTTC.

In its sample, this clonotype was seen many times. The V call is TRBV12-3 or TRBV12-4, the J call TRBJ1-1; D remains ambiguous. Trimming removed 6 bases at V and 1 base at J, with 6 bases between. The CDR3 contains 12 residues. CDR3 sequence (DNA): TGTGCCAGCAGCCCGCAGAACACTGAAGCTTTCTTT. Its translation: CASSPQNTEAFF.

The rearrangement links TRBV7-6 to TRBJ2-7; tentatively, D is TRBD1 or TRBD2 (5 bases each). Germline CDR1 SGHVS, CDR2 FNYEAQ. The CDR3 contains 15 residues. With 5 bases removed from V and 6 bases from J, the gap between germline ends came to 20 bases. Here the CDR3 DNA reads TGTGCCAGCAGCCTCGCCGCAGGGAGCGTAGGCGAGCAGTACTTC. Protein product: CASSLAAGSVGEQYF.

The chain recombines TRBV2 with TRBJ1-6, with D maybe TRBD1 (5 bases). The CDR3 runs to 16 residues. V dropped 2 bases and J dropped 2 bases, with 10 bases sitting between them. Germline V gene lookup returns CDR1 SNHLY and CDR2 FYNNEI. The CDR3: CASSERGAAYNSPLHF. The DNA of the CDR3 is TGTGCCAGCAGTGAAAGGGGTGCTGCCTATAATTCACCCCTCCACTTT.

This clonotype was seen repeatedly, ten times or more. The CDR3 reads CASSQQGEYVHF. In nucleotides, the CDR3 is TGTGCCAGCAGCCAACAGGGGGAGTATGTCCACTTT. V usage is TRBV7-8 and J usage is TRBJ1-6; 8 nucleotides match TRBD1. The junction had 8 bases not matched to a gene; V was cut back by 5 bases and J by 17 bases. The CDR3 has 12 amino acids. Germline V gives CDR1 SGHVS, CDR2 FQNEAQ.

The table lists this clonotype with many counts. This chain uses TRBV12-3 or TRBV12-4 with TRBJ1-2, with a possible D match to TRBD1 (5 bases). The V end was cut by 3 bases, the J end by 6 bases, with 8 bases between. The length of the CDR3 is 12 residues. CDR3 sequence (DNA): TGTGCCAGCAGTTTTACAGGCGATGGCTACACCTTC. Protein: CASSFTGDGYTF.

The gene calls are TRBV11-1 and TRBJ2-1; 7 nucleotides agree with TRBD2. Germline CDR1 and CDR2: SGHAT and FQDESV (reference sequence). The CDR3 is 20 amino acids. The V and J ends lost 1 base and 5 bases, in that order; junction bases with no gene match: 20. The CDR3 DNA reads TGTGCCAGCAGCTTAGTTTTTGCGGCGGGAGCCGACCTAAAACACAATGAGCAGTTCTTC. It encodes CASSLVFAAGADLKHNEQFF.